The subject of this entry is one T cell receptor beta chain. Its cognate antigen has yet to be identified. No clone much larger than this one lies a single base away; base qualities are absent. This sample was taken from a study of blood T cell repertoires in COVID-19 (TCRdb year 2020). General notes on the study: Samples from collaborators originated in the United States, Italy and Spain and spanned both the acute and convalescent phases of COVID-19. Samples came from the ongoing ImmuneRACE study (first 160 participants) plus 1,254 subjects from 6 global collaborators. The repertoires were made available in a free public database intended to serve as a resource for research on the immune response to SARS-CoV-2. The material from the prospective study consisted of cDNA or gDNA derived from T cells, B-cell-depleted T cells, or PBMCs. Subjects who had been exposed to COVID-19, were actively infected with it, or had recovered from it provided the deeply sampled blood TCRbeta repertoires that made up the dataset. HLA class I and class II types, where available, came from metadata supplied by the sample provider rather than from assay-based typing. Sample metadata almost always included a de-identified subject ID, COVID-19 status, age in years and sex.

TCRbeta CDR3 regions were amplified from genomic DNA by means of the immunoSEQ Assay, a bias-controlled multiplex PCR. In the authors' own workflow: Within the assay, amplification of reference gene primers was used to estimate how many nucleated cells each sample contained. Sequence reads were collapsed and filtered to measure the absolute abundance of every unique TCRbeta CDR3 rearrangement. For each sample, productive Simpson clonality was calculated as the square root of Simpson's diversity index across productive rearrangements. TCRdb re-hosts the immuneACCESS table, in-frame sequences only. Its copies lack some clones; in the studies checked, an unresolved V gene accounts for under half of them, and the cause for the rest is not known. The DNA was the basis for D and trimming; V, J and clone size are from that table. This sample gives some 150,000 clones in total; more than 80% of them show up just once. The top ten hold 0.5% to 0.55% of the sample.

The CDR3 contains 14 residues, cysteine and phenylalanine counted. Solely the CDR3 DNA is kept, with 42 bases framed from the first base. The germline V gene gives CDR1 as SQVTM and CDR2 as ANQGSEA. Trimming removed 6 bases from V and 4 bases from J, leaving 19 bases between the germline ends. Each collaborating institution followed its own protocols to collect whole blood in K2EDTA tubes. For TCRbeta analysis, collaborators shipped samples as frozen whole blood, isolated PBMCs, or DNA extracted from either of those sample types. Results the study describes overall, beyond this receptor: The amount of clinical and demographic metadata varied by source and participant and was provided uncurated.

The chain employs TRBV29-1 and TRBJ2-7; 7 matching bases give a weak D call of TRBD2. This TCR was sampled from a middle-aged man with acute or convalescent COVID-19. What was sequenced was peripheral blood. CDR3 sequence: CSVGEGVPPYEQYF. The sequence in DNA is TGCAGCGTGGGGGAGGGGGTCCCTCCTTACGAGCAGTACTTC.